The text below deals with one TCR beta chain. A read error may account for a junction end that differs from germline. The sample is drawn from a study of Graves' ophthalmopathy and Graves' hyperthyroidism. The authors isolated PBMCs from 8.5 to 10 ml of fresh peripheral blood. Per germline, CDR1 ENHRY and CDR2 SYGVKD. The CDR3 has 16 amino acids. Amplification targeted the TCR beta CDR3 regions, with RNA transcripts as the source material. Investigators did first-round RT-PCR with HTBI primers, then second-round multiplex PCR. Using its own MiXCR run on the multiplex PCR reads, TCRdb lists one record per CDR3 protein. The sample lists roughly 700,000 distinct CDR3 sequences; about 44% were seen once.

This chain connects TRBV10-3 to TRBJ1-4; D unresolved. Material: peripheral blood. The TCR sequence derives from an adult man with Graves' ophthalmopathy. The DNA for the CDR3 is TGTGCCAGCAGTTACTCTTTTCGCGGAAATCGTGAAAAACTGTTTTTT. Translating it yields CASSYSFRGNREKLFF.